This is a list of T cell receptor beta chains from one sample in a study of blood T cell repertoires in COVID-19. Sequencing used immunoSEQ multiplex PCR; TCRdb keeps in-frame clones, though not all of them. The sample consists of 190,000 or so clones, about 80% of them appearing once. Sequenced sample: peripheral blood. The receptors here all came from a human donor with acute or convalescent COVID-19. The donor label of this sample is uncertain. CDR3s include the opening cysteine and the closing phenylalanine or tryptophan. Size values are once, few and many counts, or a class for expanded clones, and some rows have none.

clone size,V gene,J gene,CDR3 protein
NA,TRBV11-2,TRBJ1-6,CASSLEAGASSYNSPLHF
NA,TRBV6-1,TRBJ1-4,CASSETGYNEKLFF
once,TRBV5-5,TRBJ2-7,CASSLGGVEQYF
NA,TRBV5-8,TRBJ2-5,CASPGLAGFWETQYF
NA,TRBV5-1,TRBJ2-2,CASSRGLAGGPGGELFF
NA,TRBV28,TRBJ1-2,CASSLGGATNYGYTF
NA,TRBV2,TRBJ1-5,CASSEVQGGQPQHF
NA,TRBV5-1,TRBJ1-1,CASSSQGGNTEAFF
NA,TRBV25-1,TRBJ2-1,CASSVASGRDEQFF
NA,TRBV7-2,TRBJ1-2,CASSQRTGEGGYTF
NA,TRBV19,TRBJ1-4,CASSIRGASTSTNEKLFF
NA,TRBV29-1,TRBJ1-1,CSADRVRATEAFF
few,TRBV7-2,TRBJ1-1,CASSPRQGGSTEAFF
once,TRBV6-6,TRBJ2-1,CASTQGALNEQLF
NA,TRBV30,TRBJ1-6,CAWSGDKDSPLHF
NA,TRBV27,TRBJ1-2,CASSSLGRGYTF
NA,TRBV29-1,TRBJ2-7,CSVEASRGYEQYF
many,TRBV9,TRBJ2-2,CASSVAGDGELFF
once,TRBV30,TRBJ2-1,CAWSVRRGKNEQFF
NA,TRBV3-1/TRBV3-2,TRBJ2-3,CASNSGVTQYF
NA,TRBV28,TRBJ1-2,CASRSAGDGYTF
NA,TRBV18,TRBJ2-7,CASSTTGGSGHEQYF
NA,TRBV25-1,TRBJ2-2,CATATSGNTGELFF
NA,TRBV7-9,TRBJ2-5,CASSPWTAFQETQYF
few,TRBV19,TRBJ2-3,CASSVGSGKGTDTQYF
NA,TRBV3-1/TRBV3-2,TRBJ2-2,CASIRRTNTGELFF
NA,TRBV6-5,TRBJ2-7,CASSYSGTGSPYEQYF
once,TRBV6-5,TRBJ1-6,CASRTGWGDSPLHF
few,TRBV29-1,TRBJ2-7,CSGRSGTGSYEQYF
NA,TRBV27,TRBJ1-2,CASSWFGGLDYGYTF
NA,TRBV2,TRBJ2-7,CASSALAVSYEQYF
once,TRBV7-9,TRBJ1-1,CASSLAGGQAAFF
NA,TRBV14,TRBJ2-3,CASSHGGRVHTQYF
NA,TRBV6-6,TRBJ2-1,CASSFDKTRNNEQFF
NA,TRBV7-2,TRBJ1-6,CASSWTGSFNSPLHF
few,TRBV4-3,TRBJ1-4,CASSQQREKLFF
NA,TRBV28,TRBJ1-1,CASSFGYVNTEAFF
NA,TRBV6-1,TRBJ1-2,CASSEATGNYGYTF
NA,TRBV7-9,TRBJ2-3,CASSLGQREISDTQYF
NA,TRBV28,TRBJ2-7,CASSFGGSWYEQYF
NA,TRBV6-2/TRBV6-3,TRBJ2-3,CASSSAVRFDTQYF
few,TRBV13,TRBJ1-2,CASSLFEGHSYGYTF
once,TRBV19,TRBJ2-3,CASNEGGAGYTDTQYF
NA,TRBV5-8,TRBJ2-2,CASSHITSGRTGELFF
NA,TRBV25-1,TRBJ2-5,CASSEFTGARETQYF
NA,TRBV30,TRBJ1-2,CAWTSNYGYTF
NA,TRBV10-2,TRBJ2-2,CASRGLAGTGELFF
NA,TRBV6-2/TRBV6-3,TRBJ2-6,CASSQGGANVLTF